This TCR beta chain was found in a study of OX40 agonist ivuxolimab in advanced cancers. V lost 3 bases and J 4 bases, leaving 9 bases between the germline ends. The CDR3 is 13 amino acids. Germline CDR1 is SEHNR and CDR2 is FQNEAQ (reference sequence). Profiled with immunoSEQ multiplex PCR; TCRdb holds only in-frame clones, not every one. The sample yields tens of thousands of clones, 80% to 90% seen once. J is TRBJ1-1 and V is TRBV7-9; no clear D. Material: CD4+ or CD8+ T cells sorted from blood, obtained in a trial of the OX40 agonist ivuxolimab. This receptor was obtained from an adult with an advanced solid tumor such as melanoma, head and neck, liver or kidney cancer. CDR3 sequence reads: CASSFGLSTEAFF. The CDR3 region has the DNA TGTGCCAGCAGCTTTGGGTTGAGCACTGAAGCTTTCTTT. Combining the CDR3 with reference TRBV7-9 and TRBJ1-1 gives the whole variable domain DTGVSQNPRHKITKRGQNVTFRCDPISEHNRLYWYRQTLGQGPEFLTYFQNEAQLEKSRLLSDRFSAERPKGSFSTLEIQRTEQGDSAMYLCASSFGLSTEAFFGQGTRLTVV.